What follows are 25 T cell receptor beta chains derived from one specimen sequenced in a study of cytomegalovirus exposure and HLA in healthy donors. Clones were read by immunoSEQ multiplex PCR, and TCRdb kept only the in-frame ones, dropping some. The sample contains some 56,000 clones, around nine tenths of which appear only once. Sequenced input: PBMCs. These receptors were obtained from a man younger than 35 in good health and CMV-seronegative.

The rearrangement links TRBV6-1 to TRBJ1-5; no definite D call. The germline V and J ends were trimmed by 1 base and 3 bases, with 7 bases remaining between them. The CDR3 is made up of 14 amino acids. Germline V gives CDR1 MNHNS, CDR2 SASEGT. The CDR3 region has the DNA TGTGCCAGCAGTGAAGTGTCAGACAATCAGCCCCAGCATTTT. It codes for CASSEVSDNQPQHF.

This chain joins TRBV27 and TRBJ1-1, with TRBD1 identical over 9 bases. From germline, CDR1 is MNHEY and CDR2 SMNVEV (reference sequence). The CDR3 runs to 15 residues. Trimming took 4 bases from V and 0 from J; bases not matched to a gene: 3. The CDR3: CASSSQGALNTEAFF. In DNA, the CDR3 is TGTGCCAGCAGTTCACAGGGGGCCCTGAACACTGAAGCTTTCTTT.

The V call is TRBV28, the J call TRBJ1-2; a weak D match, TRBD1 (6 bases). Germline values: CDR1 MDHEN, CDR2 SYDVKM. This CDR3 spans 14 amino acids. Trimming pared 7 bases from V and 0 bases from J, leaving 12 bases between. The CDR3 protein is CASNKDSANYGYTF. In nucleotides, the CDR3 is TGTGCCAGCAACAAGGACAGCGCTAACTATGGCTACACCTTC.

V usage is TRBV7-2 and J usage is TRBJ1-4; unclear D gene. The V end was cut by 5 bases, the J end by 3 bases, with 13 bases between. Germline values: CDR1 SGHTA, CDR2 FQGNSA. CDR3 length: 15 amino acids. The CDR3 DNA is TGTGCCAGCAGCCCATTACGGAGGGCTAATGAAAAACTGTTTTTT. Its protein is CASSPLRRANEKLFF.

The genes are TRBV6-5 and TRBJ1-2, with 9 bases that match TRBD1. V dropped 4 bases and J dropped 4; count of bases not matched to a gene: 7. The CDR3 loop spans 15 amino acids. Germline V CDR1 and CDR2: MNHEY, SVGAGI. This chain's CDR3 is CASSSTVGQGYGYTF. CDR3 bases: TGTGCCAGCAGTTCAACCGTGGGACAGGGCTATGGCTACACCTTC.

V gene TRBV5-1 combines with J gene TRBJ2-2; TRBD1 matches at 9 bases. With V trimmed by 5 bases and J by 0 bases, 2 bases remained unmatched. The CDR3 contains 15 residues. Germline V CDR1 and CDR2: SGHRS, YFSETQ. CDR3: CASSWDRANTGELFF. The CDR3 bases are TGCGCCAGCAGTTGGGACAGGGCGAACACCGGGGAGCTGTTTTTT. The full variable domain, rest sourced from reference TRBV5-1 and TRBJ2-2, is KAGVTQTPRYLIKTRGQQVTLSCSPISGHRSVSWYQQTPGQGLQFLFEYFSETQRNKGNFPGRFSGRQFSNSRSEMNVSTLELGDSALYLCASSWDRANTGELFFGEGSRLTVL.

With respect to this clone: The junction shows a germline mismatch at one end, possibly a read error. The CDR3, as DNA: TGTGCCAGCAGCTCGGCTAGGACAGGGGCGCTAGATACTCAGTATTTT. It translates to CASSSARTGALDTQYF. The rearrangement uses TRBV7-6 and TRBJ2-3; 9 bases match TRBD1. Germline V gives CDR1 SGHVS, CDR2 FNYEAQ. There are 16 residues in the CDR3.

In its sample, this clone was seen once. J is TRBJ1-1 and V is TRBV28; 9 bases fit TRBD1. Per the germline V gene, CDR1 is MDHEN and CDR2 is SYDVKM. This CDR3 contains 16 residues. Trimming took 6 bases from V and 1 from J; bases not matched to a gene: 9. CDR3 loop: CASRRSPGQGNTEAFF. The CDR3 coding sequence is TGTGCCAGCAGACGATCACCGGGACAGGGGAACACTGAAGCTTTCTTT.

This clone showed up just once. The chain uses TRBV7-9 and TRBJ2-5; weak D call: TRBD2 (7 bases). Germline assignment: CDR1 SEHNR and CDR2 FQNEAQ (reference sequence). V was trimmed by 5 bases and J by 3 bases, leaving 13 bases between them. CDR3 length equals 14 residues. The CDR3 sequence is CASSRVGGEETQYF. The CDR3 coding sequence is TGTGCCAGCAGCCGAGTAGGGGGGGAAGAGACCCAGTACTTC.

The V gene is TRBV2, the J gene TRBJ2-5, with 7 bases identical to TRBD2. From germline, CDR1 is SNHLY and CDR2 FYNNEI. V lost 8 bases to trimming and J lost 3 bases; unmatched junction nucleotides: 3. The CDR3 runs to 12 residues. The CDR3 loop is CASGGSEETQYF. Written as DNA, the CDR3 is TGTGCCAGCGGCGGGAGTGAAGAGACCCAGTACTTC.

The rearrangement joins TRBV10-3 to TRBJ2-2, with D unclear. This CDR3 has 12 amino acids. CDR1 is ENHRY and CDR2 is SYGVKD in the germline V gene. The V end lost 5 bases, the J end lost 1 base, and 2 bases lay between the germline ends. CDR3 sequence (DNA): TGTGCCATCAGTCGGAACACCGGGGAGCTGTTTTTT. It translates to CAISRNTGELFF.

The chain couples TRBV28 to TRBJ1-4; D is possibly TRBD1 (6 bases). This CDR3 comprises 13 residues. Germline V gives CDR1 MDHEN, CDR2 SYDVKM. Trimming shortened V by 6 bases and J by 8 bases, and 13 bases separated the two germline ends. CDR3 DNA: TGTGCCAGCAGCGCCAACACAGGGGAAAAACTGTTTTTT. Its translation: CASSANTGEKLFF.

The chain employs TRBV11-1 and TRBJ2-2; 12 nucleotides line up with TRBD2. V was pared by 3 bases and J by 4 bases, with 3 bases of the junction left unmatched. Germline V gene lookup returns CDR1 SGHAT and CDR2 FQDESV (reference sequence). This CDR3 has 16 amino acids. DNA for the CDR3: TGTGCCAGCAGCTTCCTAGCGGGAGGGCGCACCGGGGAGCTGTTTTTT. Encoded protein: CASSFLAGGRTGELFF.

The chain carries TRBV5-1 and TRBJ2-1; the match to TRBD2 covers 9 bases. This CDR3 is built from 14 residues. Germline CDR1 and CDR2: SGHRS and YFSETQ. With 4 bases clipped from V and 7 bases from J, the junction kept 6 bases outside the gene matches. The CDR3 DNA sequence: TGCGCCAGCAGCCCGCCGGGACTAGCAAATGAGCAGTTCTTC. Protein: CASSPPGLANEQFF.

The chain employs TRBV18 and TRBJ2-5; possibly TRBD1 for D (6 bases). The CDR3 covers 15 residues. V was pared by 3 bases and J by 3 bases, with 14 bases between. The germline V gene encodes CDR1 KGHSH and CDR2 LQKENI. The CDR3 nucleotides read TGTGCCAGCTCACCCTCACAGGGTATGGAAGAGACCCAGTACTTC. As protein: CASSPSQGMEETQYF.

This chain connects TRBV28 to TRBJ2-1; 13 nucleotides align to TRBD2. Unmatched junction bases numbered 11, after V lost 5 bases and J lost 10 bases. The CDR3 contains 16 residues. Germline CDR1 reads MDHEN; CDR2 reads SYDVKM. Written as DNA, the CDR3 is TGTGCCAGCAGTCTTTGGACTAGCGGGGGATTAAAGGAGCAGTTCTTC. Translation: CASSLWTSGGLKEQFF.

The rearrangement links TRBV19 to TRBJ2-1, with D perhaps matching TRBD2 (6 bases). CDR3 length equals 16 residues. Deletions cut 4 bases from V and 8 bases from J, with 21 bases between. From germline, CDR1 is LNHDA and CDR2 SQIVND (reference sequence). CDR3 residues: CASSTLLAGMKDEQFF. CDR3 coding DNA: TGTGCCAGTAGTACCCTGCTTGCGGGAATGAAGGATGAGCAGTTCTTC.

This chain connects TRBV28 to TRBJ2-7, with D maybe TRBD2 (5 bases). Germline CDR1 is MDHEN and CDR2 is SYDVKM. This CDR3 has 12 amino acids. The V end lost 6 bases, the J end lost 4 bases, and 10 bases lay between the germline ends. The CDR3 loop reads CASRSLVYEQYF. In nucleotides, the CDR3 is TGTGCCAGCAGATCACTAGTTTACGAGCAGTACTTC.

The V and J genes are TRBV11-2 and TRBJ2-1; 7 positions match TRBD1. The CDR3 is 19 amino acids. The V gene end was trimmed by 5 bases and the J gene end by 3 bases; junction bases not matched to a gene: 19. The germline V gene has CDR1 SGHAT and CDR2 FQNNGV. Here the CDR3 DNA reads TGTGCCAGCAGCGCACAGGGGTCGAACTACACAAAAATCTACAATGAGCAGTTCTTC. It encodes CASSAQGSNYTKIYNEQFF.

The CDR3 protein is CASSRTGWDGYTF. The CDR3 DNA reads TGTGCCAGCAGCCGGACAGGGTGGGATGGCTACACCTTC. The J gene is TRBJ1-2, the V gene TRBV9; 8 bases line up with TRBD1. V gave up 4 bases and J gave up 6 bases; unmatched junction bases: 5. The CDR3 totals 13 residues. In germline, CDR1 is SGDLS, CDR2 YYNGEE.

CDR3 DNA: TGTGCCAGCAGTTTTCCCAGGGGTATAACAGATACGCAGTATTTT. This sequence encodes CASSFPRGITDTQYF. The chain couples TRBV28 to TRBJ2-3, with D possibly matching TRBD1 (6 bases). Germline values: CDR1 MDHEN, CDR2 SYDVKM. The CDR3 runs to 15 residues. V shed 3 bases and J shed 3 bases, with 13 bases lying between them.

The chain uses TRBV18 and TRBJ2-5; 7 bases line up with TRBD2. The CDR3 has 13 residues. Per germline, CDR1 KGHSH and CDR2 LQKENI. V was clipped by 6 bases and J by 5 bases; unmatched bases: 6. The CDR3 sequence: CASSPGGDETQYF. CDR3 sequence (DNA): TGTGCCAGCTCCCCTGGGGGGGACGAGACCCAGTACTTC.

The chain couples TRBV7-2 to TRBJ2-3; the match to TRBD2 covers 8 bases. Unmatched junction bases numbered 12, after V lost 7 bases and J lost 6 bases. The CDR3 length is 15 residues. Germline-derived CDR1 and CDR2 are SGHTA and FQGNSA. The CDR3 protein is CASTWTSRGGDTQYF. CDR3 DNA: TGTGCCAGCACCTGGACTAGCCGAGGCGGGGATACGCAGTATTTT.

The CDR3: CAISGSGAENEKLFF. For the CDR3, the DNA is TGTGCCATCAGTGGTTCAGGGGCAGAAAATGAAAAACTGTTTTTT. V is TRBV10-3 and J is TRBJ1-4, with TRBD1 as a possible D gene (6 bases). Trimming took 4 bases from V and 5 from J, leaving 14 bases between them. Germline CDR1 is ENHRY and CDR2 is SYGVKD. The CDR3 is 15 amino acids.

The chain has TRBV7-2 and TRBJ1-2, with D perhaps matching TRBD1 (5 bases). The CDR3 sequence is 10 residues long. Deletions cut 10 bases from V and 8 bases from J, with 11 bases between. Germline CDR1 reads SGHTA; CDR2 reads FQGNSA. CDR3 amino acids: CAIPGGGYTF. The CDR3 region has the DNA TGTGCCATCCCGGGGGGGGGCTACACCTTC.